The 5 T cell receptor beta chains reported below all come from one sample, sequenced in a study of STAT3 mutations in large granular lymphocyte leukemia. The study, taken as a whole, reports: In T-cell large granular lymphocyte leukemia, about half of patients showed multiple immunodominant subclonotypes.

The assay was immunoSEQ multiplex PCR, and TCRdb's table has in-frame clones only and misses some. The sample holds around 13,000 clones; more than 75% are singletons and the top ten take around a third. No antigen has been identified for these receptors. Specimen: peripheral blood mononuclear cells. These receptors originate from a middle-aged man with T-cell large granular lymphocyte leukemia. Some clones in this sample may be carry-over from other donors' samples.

Here the CDR3 DNA reads TGTGCCAGCAGCTCCATGGGCGGGGGGCCCCCTACGACCGGGGAGCTGTTTTTT. Amino acid sequence: CASSSMGGGPPTTGELFF. J is TRBJ2-2 and V is TRBV7-9; 8 positions match TRBD2. CDR3 length equals 18 residues. Germline V CDR1 and CDR2: SEHNR, FQNEAQ (reference sequence). Germline trimming cut 4 bases from V and 5 bases from J; bases unmatched to any gene: 15.

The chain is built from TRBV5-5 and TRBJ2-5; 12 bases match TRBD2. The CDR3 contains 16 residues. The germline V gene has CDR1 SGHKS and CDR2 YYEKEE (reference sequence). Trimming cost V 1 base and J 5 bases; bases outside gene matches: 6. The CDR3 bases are TGTGCCAGCAGCTTGCGGCTAGCGGGGGGGCGGGAGACCCAGTACTTC. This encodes CASSLRLAGGRETQYF.

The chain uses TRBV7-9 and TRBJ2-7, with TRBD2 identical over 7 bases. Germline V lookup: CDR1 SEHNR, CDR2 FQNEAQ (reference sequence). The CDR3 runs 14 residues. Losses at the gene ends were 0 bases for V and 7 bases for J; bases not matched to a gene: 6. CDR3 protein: CASSLAGGSDEQYF. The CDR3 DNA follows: TGTGCCAGCAGCTTAGCCGGGGGGTCTGATGAGCAGTACTTC. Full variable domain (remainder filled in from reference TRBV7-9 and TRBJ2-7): DTGVSQNPRHKITKRGQNVTFRCDPISEHNRLYWYRQTLGQGPEFLTYFQNEAQLEKSRLLSDRFSAERPKGSFSTLEIQRTEQGDSAMYLCASSLAGGSDEQYFGPGTRLTVT.

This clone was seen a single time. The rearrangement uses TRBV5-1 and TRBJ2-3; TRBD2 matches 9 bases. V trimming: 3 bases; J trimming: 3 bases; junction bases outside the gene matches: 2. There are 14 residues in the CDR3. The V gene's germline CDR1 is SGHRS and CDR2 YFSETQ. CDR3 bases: TGCGCCAGCAGCTGGGGACTAGCTACAGATACGCAGTATTTT. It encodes CASSWGLATDTQYF.

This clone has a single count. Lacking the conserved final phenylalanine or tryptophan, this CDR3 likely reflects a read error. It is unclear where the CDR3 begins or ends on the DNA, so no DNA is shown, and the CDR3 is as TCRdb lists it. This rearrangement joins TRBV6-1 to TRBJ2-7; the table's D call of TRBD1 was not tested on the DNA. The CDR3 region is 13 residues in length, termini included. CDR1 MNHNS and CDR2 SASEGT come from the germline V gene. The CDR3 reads CASSEANRDRGRI.